Described below is a single TCR beta chain sequence and its context. Its antigen is still unknown. The sample originates from a study of CD8+ T cells in alopecia areata. Findings and limits, study-wide: In blood and scalp, many expanded lesional clones persisted during tofacitinib.

Per the germline V gene, CDR1 is SQVTM and CDR2 is ANQGSEA. The CDR3 contains 15 residues. J was trimmed by 5 bases and V by 1 base; bases with no gene match: 2. The treatment: oral pan-JAK inhibitor, 5-10 mg twice daily. TCR sequencing used cDNA made by reverse transcription of extracted RNA. Sequencing used immunoSEQ multiplex PCR; TCRdb keeps in-frame clones, though not all of them. Counted here are 140,000 to 150,000 clones, 45% to 60% occurring once; the ten biggest clones make up about 16%. This TCR derives from a human donor with alopecia areata. The chain carries TRBV29-1 and TRBJ2-5; 15 bases agree with TRBD2. Here the sequenced sample was CD8+ T cells sorted from blood, taken at week 4, from a patient treated with tofacitinib. CDR3 amino acids: CSVEGTSGGAETQYF. As DNA, the CDR3 is TGCAGCGTTGAAGGGACTAGCGGGGGGGCCGAGACCCAGTACTTC.